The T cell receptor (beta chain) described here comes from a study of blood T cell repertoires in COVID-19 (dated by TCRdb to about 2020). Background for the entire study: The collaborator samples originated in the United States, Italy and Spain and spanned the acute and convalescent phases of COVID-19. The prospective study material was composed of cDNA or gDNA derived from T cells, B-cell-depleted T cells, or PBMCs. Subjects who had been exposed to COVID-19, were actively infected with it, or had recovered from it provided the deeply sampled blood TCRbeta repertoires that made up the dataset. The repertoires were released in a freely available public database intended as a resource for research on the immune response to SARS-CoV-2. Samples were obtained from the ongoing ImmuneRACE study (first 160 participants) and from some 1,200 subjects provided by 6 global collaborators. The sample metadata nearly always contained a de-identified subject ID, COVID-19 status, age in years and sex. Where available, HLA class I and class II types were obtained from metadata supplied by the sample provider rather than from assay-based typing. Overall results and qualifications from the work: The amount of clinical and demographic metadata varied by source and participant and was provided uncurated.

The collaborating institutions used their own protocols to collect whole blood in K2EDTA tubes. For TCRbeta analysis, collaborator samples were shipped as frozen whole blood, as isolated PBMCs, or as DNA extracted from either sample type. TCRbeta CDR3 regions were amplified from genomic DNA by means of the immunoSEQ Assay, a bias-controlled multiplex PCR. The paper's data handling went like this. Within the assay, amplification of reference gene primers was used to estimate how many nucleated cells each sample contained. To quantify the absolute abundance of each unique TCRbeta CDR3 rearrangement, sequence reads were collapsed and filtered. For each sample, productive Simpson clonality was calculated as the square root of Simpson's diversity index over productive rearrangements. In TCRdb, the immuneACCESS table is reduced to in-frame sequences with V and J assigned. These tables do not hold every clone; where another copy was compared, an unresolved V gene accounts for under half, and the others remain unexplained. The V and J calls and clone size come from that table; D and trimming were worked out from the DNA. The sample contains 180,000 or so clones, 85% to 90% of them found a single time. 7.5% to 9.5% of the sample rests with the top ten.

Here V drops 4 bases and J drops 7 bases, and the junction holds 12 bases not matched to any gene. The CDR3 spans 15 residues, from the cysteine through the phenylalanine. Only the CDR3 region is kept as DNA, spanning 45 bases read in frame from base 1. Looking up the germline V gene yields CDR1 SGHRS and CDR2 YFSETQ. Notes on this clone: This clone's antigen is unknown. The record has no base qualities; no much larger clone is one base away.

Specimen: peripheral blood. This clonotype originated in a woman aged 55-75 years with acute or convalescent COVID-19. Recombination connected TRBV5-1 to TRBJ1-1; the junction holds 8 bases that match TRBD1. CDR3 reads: CASSELGQESSEAFF. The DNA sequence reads TGCGCCAGCAGCGAACTGGGACAGGAATCGAGTGAAGCTTTCTTT. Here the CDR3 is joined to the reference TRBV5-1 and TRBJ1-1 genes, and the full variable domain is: KAGVTQTPRYLIKTRGQQVTLSCSPISGHRSVSWYQQTPGQGLQFLFEYFSETQRNKGNFPGRFSGRQFSNSRSEMNVSTLELGDSALYLCASSELGQESSEAFFGQGTRLTVV.